This TCR beta chain was observed in a study of cytomegalovirus exposure and HLA in healthy donors. Overall study findings and caveats: A classifier reportedly called cytomegalovirus status with high sensitivity and specificity. The authors later found TCR association rates varying by HLA locus, with DRB1 most and HLA-C fewest.

This CDR3 has 14 residues. V was cut by 7 bases and J by 2 bases, with 14 bases left in between. CDR1 is SGHTA and CDR2 is FQGTGA in the germline V gene. Both 60 Vbeta primers and 13 Jbeta primers went into the PCR. Data came from immunoSEQ multiplex PCR; TCRdb stores just in-frame clones and leaves some out. Here the sample spans about 120,000 clones, 8.5% to 10% being singletons. This clone appeared a few times. Its antigen is not identified. The V gene is TRBV7-3, the J gene TRBJ2-5, with D maybe TRBD2 (5 bases). This receptor was obtained from a man aged 30-40 years in good health and CMV-seronegative. Source material: PBMCs. CDR3 loop: CASTNPGGQETQYF. As DNA, the CDR3 is TGTGCCAGCACCAACCCCGGAGGTCAAGAGACCCAGTACTTC.